This T cell receptor (beta chain) stems from a study of cytomegalovirus exposure and HLA in healthy donors. Overall study results and limits: A later analysis showed TCR association rates differing by HLA locus, peaking at DRB1 and lowest at HLA-C.

On this clone: The antigen is not known.

The PCR made use of 60 Vbeta and 13 Jbeta primers. TCRdb's table, derived via immunoSEQ multiplex PCR, lists solely in-frame clones and lacks some. The sample lists roughly 110,000 clones; under 70% were seen once. There are 15 residues in the CDR3. In germline, CDR1 is SNHLY, CDR2 FYNNEI. V shed 5 bases and J shed 1 base, with 14 bases lying between them. The material sequenced was PBMCs. The receptor was derived from a man aged 18-30 years in good health and CMV-seropositive. The J gene is TRBJ2-5, the V gene TRBV2, with D perhaps TRBD2 (6 bases). CDR3 residues: CASSQRAALQETQYF. For the CDR3, the DNA is TGTGCCAGCAGTCAGCGGGCGGCCCTCCAAGAGACCCAGTACTTC.